This TCR beta chain was recovered during a study of cytomegalovirus exposure and HLA in healthy donors. Study conclusions and caveats: According to a later analysis, donors in an Asian-associated ancestry cluster reportedly had fewer N-insertions than the roughly 630-donor mean.

Use of 60 Vbeta and 13 Jbeta primers characterized the PCR. This table comes from immunoSEQ multiplex PCR, and its TCRdb copy is limited to in-frame clones, with some not included. The repertoire holds 85,000 to 90,000 clones, with roughly 66% as singletons. From germline, CDR1 is SGHDT and CDR2 YYEEEE. The V end lost 1 base, the J end lost 2 bases, and 13 bases lay between the germline ends. The CDR3 runs to 15 residues. Comment on this clone: The antigen remains undetermined.

The sequence was obtained from a man aged 30 to 45 in good health and CMV-seronegative. Sequences were obtained from PBMCs. This chain uses TRBV5-6 with TRBJ2-7; a possible D gene is TRBD2 (5 bases). The CDR3 DNA reads as TGTGCCAGCAGCTTGTACGGGTCGGAGGCCTACGAGCAGTACTTC. Translating it yields CASSLYGSEAYEQYF.